This T cell receptor beta chain appears in the sequencing data of a study of blood T cell repertoires in COVID-19. Produced via immunoSEQ multiplex PCR; TCRdb's table is partial and in-frame only. The sample has about 120,000 clones, approximately 80% seen once. The CDR3 runs 16 residues. V was pared by 0 bases and J by 8 bases, with 10 bases of the junction left unmatched. Germline V gene data show CDR1 as SGHDT and CDR2 as YYEEEE. This clonotype was obtained from a human donor in a cohort sampled during active COVID-19. Sequencing was done on a sample of peripheral blood. V usage is TRBV5-6 and J usage is TRBJ1-4; TRBD1 matches 7 bases. The CDR3 is CASSLGTGPEEEKLFF. Here the CDR3 DNA reads TGTGCCAGCAGCTTGGGGACAGGACCCGAGGAAGAAAAACTGTTTTTT.